The 19 T cell receptor beta chains given below trace back to one sample, sequenced in a study of beta chain features in type 1 diabetes. The sequenced template was cDNA made from the entire isolated RNA. TCRdb's table, derived via immunoSEQ multiplex PCR, lists solely in-frame clones and lacks some. Altogether about 700,000 clones are present, under 15% being singletons, with the ten largest covering 0.022%. These receptors' targets are unknown. Study observations and caveats: There was a moderate but significant shortening of TCRB CDR3s in all four CD4+ subsets of Type 1 diabetes patients.

Sequencing input: naive CD4+ T cells from blood. These receptors were obtained from a man aged 18 to 29 with type 1 diabetes.

In its sample, this clone was seen a few times. As DNA, the CDR3 is TGTGCCAGCCAGAACCACGGAGGATCCCTCTATGGCTACACCTTC. This translates into CASQNHGGSLYGYTF. The genes are TRBV28 and TRBJ1-2, with no clear D. The germline gives CDR1 MDHEN, CDR2 SYDVKM. The CDR3 has 15 residues. The V and J ends lost 8 bases and 4 bases respectively, with 20 bases between them.

This clone was detected a few times. The chain links TRBV7-6 to TRBJ1-4; D is perhaps TRBD1 (5 bases). The germline V gene has CDR1 SGHVS and CDR2 FNYEAQ. This CDR3 spans 15 amino acids. Between the trimmed V and J ends, which lost 1 base and 11 bases, there was a span of 17 bases. This chain's CDR3 is CASSLGQGRSDKLFF. The CDR3 nucleotides read TGTGCCAGCAGCTTAGGGCAGGGCCGTTCCGATAAACTGTTTTTT.

The chain links TRBV30 to TRBJ2-6; D is possibly TRBD1 (5 bases). Germline lookup yields CDR1 GTSNPN and CDR2 SVGIG (reference sequence). Trimming cost V 2 bases and J 7 bases, with 12 bases left between them. CDR3 size: 14 residues. This CDR3 is CAWSLGEGANVLTF. As DNA, the CDR3 is TGTGCCTGGAGTCTAGGGGAAGGTGCCAACGTCCTGACTTTC.

The chain links TRBV5-6 to TRBJ1-1; D ambiguous. The CDR3 spans 12 residues. V lost 1 base to trimming and J lost 4 bases, with 5 bases between them. Germline-derived CDR1 and CDR2 are SGHDT and YYEEEE. In nucleotides, the CDR3 is TGTGCCAGCAGCTTGTTTCGCACTGAAGCTTTCTTT. Its translation is CASSLFRTEAFF.

This clone was observed a handful of times. V and J are TRBV30 and TRBJ1-5; no firm D call. The CDR3 is made up of 13 amino acids. V was trimmed by 5 bases and J by 0 bases, leaving 8 bases between them. Per the germline V gene, CDR1 is GTSNPN and CDR2 is SVGIG (reference sequence). The CDR3 spells CAWAPDSNQPQHF. The CDR3, as DNA: TGTGCCTGGGCCCCGGATAGCAATCAGCCCCAGCATTTT. The variable domain in full, with the rest retrieved from reference TRBV30 and TRBJ1-5, is SQTIHQWPATLVQPVGSPLSLECTVEGTSNPNLYWYRQAAGRGLQLLFYSVGIGQISSEVPQNLSASRPQDRQFILSSKKLLLSDSGFYLCAWAPDSNQPQHFGDGTRLSIL.

This clone was seen a few times. The sample has other DNA sequences that encode this CDR3 too. This chain connects TRBV27 to TRBJ1-2, with D uncertain. CDR3 length: 12 residues. V gave up 0 bases and J gave up 4 bases, with 3 bases separating them. The germline V gene has CDR1 MNHEY and CDR2 SMNVEV (reference sequence). CDR3 DNA sequence: TGTGCCAGCAGTTTATCTGGCTATGGCTACACCTTC. Translation: CASSLSGYGYTF.

This clone was observed a handful of times. The J gene is TRBJ1-2, the V gene TRBV5-1; 7 bases agree with TRBD1. V trimming: 4 bases; J trimming: 2 bases; junction bases outside the gene matches: 5. The CDR3 extends over 14 amino acids. From germline, CDR1 is SGHRS and CDR2 YFSETQ. As DNA, the CDR3 is TGCGCCAGCAGCCCTCTGACAGGGAACTATGGCTACACCTTC. It encodes CASSPLTGNYGYTF.

J is TRBJ1-5 and V is TRBV5-1; no firm D call. Germline V gene lookup returns CDR1 SGHRS and CDR2 YFSETQ. The CDR3 loop spans 13 amino acids. Trimming removed 2 bases at V and 1 base at J, with 4 bases between. In DNA, the CDR3 is TGCGCCAGCAGCTTTGGGAGCAATCAGCCCCAGCATTTT. Amino acids: CASSFGSNQPQHF.

This clone was seen more than once but under ten times. The chain uses TRBV5-4 and TRBJ1-1, with 9 bases lining up with TRBD1. CDR1 is SGHNT, CDR2 YYREEE, per germline (reference sequence). J gave up 1 base and V 5 bases, and 6 bases lay outside the gene matches. The CDR3 contains 15 residues. CDR3 residues: CASSSPGQGNTEAFF. The CDR3 region has the DNA TGTGCCAGCAGTTCACCGGGACAGGGGAACACTGAAGCTTTCTTT.

V and J are TRBV29-1 and TRBJ2-3; D may be TRBD1 or TRBD2 (5 bases each). CDR1 and CDR2 (germline): SQVTM, ANQGSEA. The length of the CDR3 is 13 residues. Trimming took off 8 bases at V and 7 bases at J, with 19 bases between the two ends. The CDR3 sequence is CSLSGTRINTQYF. CDR3 DNA: TGCAGCTTATCGGGGACGCGGATAAATACGCAGTATTTT.

Details on this clone: The same CDR3 can be traced to other DNA sequences in this sample. The rearrangement uses TRBV30 and TRBJ1-1; D gene unclear. This CDR3 spans 12 amino acids. Trimming removed 1 base at V and 5 bases at J, with 8 bases between. The germline V gene has CDR1 GTSNPN and CDR2 SVGIG (reference sequence). CDR3 nucleotide sequence: TGTGCCTGGAGTGAAGGAGGGACTGAAGCTTTCTTT. Encoded protein: CAWSEGGTEAFF.

In its sample, this clone was seen a few times. The V gene is TRBV11-3, the J gene TRBJ2-5; TRBD2 aligns across 11 bases. Germline V lookup: CDR1 SGHNT, CDR2 YENEEA. The CDR3 has 15 residues. J gave up 1 base and V 2 bases, and 0 bases lay outside the gene matches. The CDR3 spells CASSLLAGGQETQYF. DNA of the CDR3: TGTGCCAGCAGCTTACTAGCGGGGGGCCAAGAGACCCAGTACTTC.

The rearrangement links TRBV2 to TRBJ2-5, with D uncertain. V shed 10 bases and J shed 3 bases, with 18 bases lying between them. CDR3 length equals 14 residues. Germline-derived CDR1 and CDR2 are SNHLY and FYNNEI. CDR3 DNA: TGTGCCATCACAGCCCCGGACCGGGAAGAGACCCAGTACTTC. This codes for CAITAPDREETQYF.

In this sample, this clone turned up a few times. V usage is TRBV7-2 and J usage is TRBJ1-5; D is uncertain. The V and J ends lost 1 base and 11 bases respectively, with 15 bases between them. The CDR3 is 14 amino acids. CDR1 and CDR2 from the germline V gene are SGHTA and FQGNSA. The CDR3 sequence is CASSLDGVPLAQHF. The CDR3 nucleotides are TGTGCCAGCAGCTTAGATGGGGTGCCATTGGCCCAGCATTTT.

This clone occurred a few times. The chain carries TRBV7-3 and TRBJ2-3, with TRBD2 matching over 12 bases. V trimming: 5 bases; J trimming: 1 base; junction bases outside the gene matches: 7. The CDR3 is 17 amino acids. Germline assignment: CDR1 SGHTA and CDR2 FQGTGA. The CDR3: CASSPSRLAGGTDTQYF. DNA for the CDR3: TGTGCCAGCAGCCCTAGTCGACTAGCGGGGGGCACAGATACGCAGTATTTT. Using reference TRBV7-3 and TRBJ2-3 for the parts outside the CDR3, the full variable domain is GAGVSQTPSNKVTEKGKYVELRCDPISGHTALYWYRQSLGQGPEFLIYFQGTGAADDSGLPNDRFFAVRPEGSVSTLKIQRTERGDSAVYLCASSPSRLAGGTDTQYFGPGTRLTVL.

This clone was seen a handful of times. The chain recombines TRBV18 with TRBJ2-7, with D perhaps matching TRBD2 (6 bases). V shed 6 bases and J shed 2 bases, with 14 bases lying between them. Germline lookup yields CDR1 KGHSH and CDR2 LQKENI. The CDR3 has 14 amino acids. The CDR3 DNA follows: TGTGCCAGCTCCCCGGGCGGGGAGCCCTACGAGCAGTACTTC. It yields the protein CASSPGGEPYEQYF.

This clone appeared a few times. Other DNA sequences in the same sample also yield this CDR3. V gene TRBV30 combines with J gene TRBJ1-1; no definite D call. CDR3 length equals 13 residues. The germline gives CDR1 GTSNPN, CDR2 SVGIG (reference sequence). V was cut by 1 base and J by 1 base, with 7 bases left in between. CDR3 amino acids: CAWSGPGNTEAFF. The CDR3, as DNA: TGTGCCTGGAGTGGGCCGGGGAACACTGAAGCTTTCTTT.

The V call is TRBV30, the J call TRBJ1-3, with D possibly TRBD1 on 6 matching bases. CDR1 and CDR2 from the germline V gene are GTSNPN and SVGIG (reference sequence). The length of the CDR3 is 13 residues. V lost 4 bases and J lost 2, with 9 bases in between. Here the CDR3 reads CAWIRGPGNTIYF. The DNA of the CDR3 is TGTGCCTGGATCCGGGGGCCTGGAAACACCATATATTTT.

The V gene is TRBV6-1, the J gene TRBJ2-6; D possibly corresponds to TRBD1 (6 bases). CDR1 MNHNS and CDR2 SASEGT come from the germline V gene. Trimming cost V 2 bases and J 2 bases, with 7 bases left between them. This CDR3 has 15 residues. This chain's CDR3 is CASSEQGTGANVLTF. CDR3 DNA: TGTGCCAGCAGTGAACAGGGGACTGGGGCCAACGTCCTGACTTTC.